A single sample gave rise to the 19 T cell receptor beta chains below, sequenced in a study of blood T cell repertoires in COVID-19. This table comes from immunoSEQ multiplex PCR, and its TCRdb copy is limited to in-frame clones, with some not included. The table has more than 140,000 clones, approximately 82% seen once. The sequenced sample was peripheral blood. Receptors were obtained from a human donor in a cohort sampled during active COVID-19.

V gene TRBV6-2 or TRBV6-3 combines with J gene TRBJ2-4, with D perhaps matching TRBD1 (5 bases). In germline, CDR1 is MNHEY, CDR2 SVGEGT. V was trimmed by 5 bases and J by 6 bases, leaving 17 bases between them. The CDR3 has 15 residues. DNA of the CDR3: TGTGCCAGCAGTACCAACCGTTGGACATTAAACATTCAGTACTTC. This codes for CASSTNRWTLNIQYF.

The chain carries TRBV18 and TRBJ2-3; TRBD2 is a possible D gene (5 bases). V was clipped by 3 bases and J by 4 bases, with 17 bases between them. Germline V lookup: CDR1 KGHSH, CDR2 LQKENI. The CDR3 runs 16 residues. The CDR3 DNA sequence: TGTGCCAGCTCACCTGGAGGAGGCGACATGGCAGATACGCAGTATTTT. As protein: CASSPGGGDMADTQYF. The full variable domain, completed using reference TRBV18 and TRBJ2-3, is NAGVMQNPRHLVRRRGQEARLRCSPMKGHSHVYWYRQLPEEGLKFMVYLQKENIIDESGMPKERFSAEFPKEGPSILRIQQVVRGDSAAYFCASSPGGGDMADTQYFGPGTRLTVL.

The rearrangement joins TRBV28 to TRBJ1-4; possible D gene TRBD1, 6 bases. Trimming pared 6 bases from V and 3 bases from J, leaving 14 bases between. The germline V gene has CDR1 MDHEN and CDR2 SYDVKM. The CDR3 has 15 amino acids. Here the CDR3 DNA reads TGTGCCAGCAGCCGACAGGTCCTTGCTAATGAAAAACTGTTTTTT. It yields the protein CASSRQVLANEKLFF. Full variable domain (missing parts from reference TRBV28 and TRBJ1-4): DVKVTQSSRYLVKRTGEKVFLECVQDMDHENMFWYRQDPGLGLRLIYFSYDVKMKEKGDIPEGYSVSREKKERFSLILESASTNQTSMYLCASSRQVLANEKLFFGSGTQLSVL.

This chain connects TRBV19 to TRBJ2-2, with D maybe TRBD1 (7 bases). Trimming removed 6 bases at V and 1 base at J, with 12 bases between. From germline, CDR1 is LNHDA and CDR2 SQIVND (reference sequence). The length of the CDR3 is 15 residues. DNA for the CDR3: TGTGCCAGTAGACGGCAGGGGGGGAACACCGGGGAGCTGTTTTTT. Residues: CASRRQGGNTGELFF.

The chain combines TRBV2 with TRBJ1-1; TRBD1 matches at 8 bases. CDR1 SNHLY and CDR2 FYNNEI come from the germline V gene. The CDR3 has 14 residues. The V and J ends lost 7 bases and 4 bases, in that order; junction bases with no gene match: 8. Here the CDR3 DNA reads TGTGCCAGCACAATTGACAGGGGACGCACTGAAGCTTTCTTT. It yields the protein CASTIDRGRTEAFF. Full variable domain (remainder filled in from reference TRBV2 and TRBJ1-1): EPEVTQTPSHQVTQMGQEVILRCVPISNHLYFYWYRQILGQKVEFLVSFYNNEISEKSEIFDDQFSVERPDGSNFTLKIRSTKLEDSAMYFCASTIDRGRTEAFFGQGTRLTVV.

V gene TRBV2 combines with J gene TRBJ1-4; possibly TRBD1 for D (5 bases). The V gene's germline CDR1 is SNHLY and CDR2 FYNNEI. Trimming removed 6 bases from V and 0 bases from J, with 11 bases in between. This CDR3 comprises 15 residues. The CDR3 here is CASRRQTATNEKLFF. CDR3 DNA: TGTGCCAGCAGGCGACAGACTGCAACTAATGAAAAACTGTTTTTT. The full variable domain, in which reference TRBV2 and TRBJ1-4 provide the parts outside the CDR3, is EPEVTQTPSHQVTQMGQEVILRCVPISNHLYFYWYRQILGQKVEFLVSFYNNEISEKSEIFDDQFSVERPDGSNFTLKIRSTKLEDSAMYFCASRRQTATNEKLFFGSGTQLSVL.

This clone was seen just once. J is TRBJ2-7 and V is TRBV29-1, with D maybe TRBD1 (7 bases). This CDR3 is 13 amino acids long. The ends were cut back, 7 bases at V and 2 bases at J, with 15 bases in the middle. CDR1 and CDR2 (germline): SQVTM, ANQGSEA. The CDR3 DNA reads TGCAGCGCTACAGGGGACTCTACCTACGAGCAGTACTTC. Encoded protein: CSATGDSTYEQYF.

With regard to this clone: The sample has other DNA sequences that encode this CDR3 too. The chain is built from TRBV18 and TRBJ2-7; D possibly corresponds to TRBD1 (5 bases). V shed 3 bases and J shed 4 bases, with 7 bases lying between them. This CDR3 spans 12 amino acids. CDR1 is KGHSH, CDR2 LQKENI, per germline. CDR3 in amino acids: CASSPTEYEQYF. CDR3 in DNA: TGTGCCAGCTCACCGACAGAATACGAGCAGTACTTC.

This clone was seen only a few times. CDR3 protein: CASSFPQQGQPQHF. CDR3 DNA: TGTGCCAGCAGTTTCCCCCAGCAGGGGCAGCCCCAGCATTTT. V and J are TRBV6-2 or TRBV6-3 and TRBJ1-5, with D tentatively TRBD1 (6 bases). The CDR3 covers 14 residues. V shed 4 bases and J shed 7 bases, with 14 bases lying between them. Germline-derived CDR1 and CDR2 are MNHEY and SVGEGT.

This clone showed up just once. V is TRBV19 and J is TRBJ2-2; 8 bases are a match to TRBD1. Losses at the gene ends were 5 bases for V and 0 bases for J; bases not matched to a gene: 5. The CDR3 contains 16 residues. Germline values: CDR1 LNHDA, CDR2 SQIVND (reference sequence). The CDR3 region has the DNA TGTGCCAGTAGTCAGGGACAGGCTGCGAACACCGGGGAGCTGTTTTTT. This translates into CASSQGQAANTGELFF.

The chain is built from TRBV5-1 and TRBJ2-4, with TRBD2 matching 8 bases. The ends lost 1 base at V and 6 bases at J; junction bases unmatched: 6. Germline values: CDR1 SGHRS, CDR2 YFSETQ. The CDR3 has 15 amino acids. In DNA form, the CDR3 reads TGCGCCAGCAGCTTGCCCGCGGGAGGAAGAAACATTCAGTACTTC. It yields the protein CASSLPAGGRNIQYF. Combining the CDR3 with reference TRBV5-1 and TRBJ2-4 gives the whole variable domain KAGVTQTPRYLIKTRGQQVTLSCSPISGHRSVSWYQQTPGQGLQFLFEYFSETQRNKGNFPGRFSGRQFSNSRSEMNVSTLELGDSALYLCASSLPAGGRNIQYFGAGTRLSVL.

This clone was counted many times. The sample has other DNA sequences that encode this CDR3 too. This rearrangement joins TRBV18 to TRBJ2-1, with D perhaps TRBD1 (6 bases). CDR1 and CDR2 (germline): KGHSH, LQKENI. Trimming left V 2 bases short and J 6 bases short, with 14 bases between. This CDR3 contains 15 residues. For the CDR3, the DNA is TGTGCCAGCTCACCAGGGCAGGGGAGAGGCAATGAGCAGTTCTTC. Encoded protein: CASSPGQGRGNEQFF.

The CDR3 spells CASSLQGYEQYF. CDR3 sequence (DNA): TGTGCCAGCAGCTTACAGGGCTACGAGCAGTACTTC. The chain couples TRBV5-4 to TRBJ2-7; D possibly corresponds to TRBD1 (6 bases). The CDR3 covers 12 residues. Germline loops: CDR1 SGHNT, CDR2 YYREEE (reference sequence). V shed 2 bases and J shed 3 bases, with 6 bases lying between them.

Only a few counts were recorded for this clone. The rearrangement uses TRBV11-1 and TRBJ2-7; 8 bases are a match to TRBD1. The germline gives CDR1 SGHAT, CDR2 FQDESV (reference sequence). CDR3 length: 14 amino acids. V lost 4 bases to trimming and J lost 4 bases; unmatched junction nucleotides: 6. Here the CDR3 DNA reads TGTGCCAGCAGCTACCGGACAGGGAAGTACGAGCAGTACTTC. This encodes CASSYRTGKYEQYF.

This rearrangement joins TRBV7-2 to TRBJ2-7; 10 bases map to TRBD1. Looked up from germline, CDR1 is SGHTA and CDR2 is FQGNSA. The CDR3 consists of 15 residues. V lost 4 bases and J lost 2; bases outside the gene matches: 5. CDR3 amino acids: CASSSRDRGAYEQYF. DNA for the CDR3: TGTGCCAGCAGCTCCCGGGACAGGGGTGCCTACGAGCAGTACTTC.

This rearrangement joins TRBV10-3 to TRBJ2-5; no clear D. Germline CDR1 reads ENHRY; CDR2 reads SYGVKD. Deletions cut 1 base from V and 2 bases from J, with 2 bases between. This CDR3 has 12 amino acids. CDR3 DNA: TGTGCCATCAGTGAGTTACAAGAGACCCAGTACTTC. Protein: CAISELQETQYF.

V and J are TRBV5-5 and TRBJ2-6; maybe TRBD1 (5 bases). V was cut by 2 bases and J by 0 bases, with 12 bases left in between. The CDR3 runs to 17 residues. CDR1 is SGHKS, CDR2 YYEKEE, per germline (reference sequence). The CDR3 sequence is CASSLIDSLSGANVLTF. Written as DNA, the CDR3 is TGTGCCAGCAGCTTAATTGACAGTCTCTCTGGGGCCAACGTCCTGACTTTC.

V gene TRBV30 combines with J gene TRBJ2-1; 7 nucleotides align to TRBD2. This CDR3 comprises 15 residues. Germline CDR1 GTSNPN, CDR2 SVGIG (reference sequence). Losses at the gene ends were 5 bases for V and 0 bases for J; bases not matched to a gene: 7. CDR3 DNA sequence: TGTGCCTGGGCAACTAGCGCCCGCTCCTACAATGAGCAGTTCTTC. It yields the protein CAWATSARSYNEQFF.

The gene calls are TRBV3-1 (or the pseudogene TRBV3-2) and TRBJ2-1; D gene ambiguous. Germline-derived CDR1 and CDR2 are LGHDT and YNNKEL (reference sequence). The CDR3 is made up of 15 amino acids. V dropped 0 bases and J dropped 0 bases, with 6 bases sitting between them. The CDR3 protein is CASSQDVSSYNEQFF. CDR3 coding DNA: TGTGCCAGCAGCCAAGATGTGAGCTCCTACAATGAGCAGTTCTTC.